The 31 T cell receptor beta chains reported below all come from one sample, sequenced in a study of beta chain features in type 1 diabetes. Study-wide findings and caveats: Shortening of TCRB CDR3s, moderate but significant, appeared in all four CD4+ subsets of Type 1 diabetes patients.

The antigens these receptors bind are not known. The authors reverse transcribed all of the isolated RNA, so sequencing captured expressed TCRB transcripts. Generated by immunoSEQ multiplex PCR, the TCRdb table keeps only in-frame clones and is missing some. The sample includes around 360,000 clones, 10% to 15% seen only once; the top ten take over 0.008%. The sequenced sample was naive CD4+ T cells from blood. These receptors were obtained from a woman aged 18-29 years with type 1 diabetes.

The chain joins TRBV4-1 to TRBJ2-1; 8 bases align to TRBD2. V lost 3 bases and J lost 0; bases outside the gene matches: 4. The CDR3 contains 16 residues. Per the germline V gene, CDR1 is MGHRA and CDR2 is YSYEKL. CDR3 DNA: TGCGCCAGCAGCCAGTATAGCGGGATCTCCTACAATGAGCAGTTCTTC. It codes for CASSQYSGISYNEQFF.

This clone was seen a handful of times. The chain combines TRBV14 with TRBJ2-1; perhaps TRBD1 as D (6 bases). This CDR3 is built from 13 residues. Trimming shortened V by 5 bases and J by 10 bases, and 15 bases separated the two germline ends. In germline, CDR1 is SGHDN, CDR2 FVKESK. The CDR3 is CASSKGQGTEQFF. DNA of the CDR3: TGTGCCAGCAGCAAAGGTCAGGGGACCGAGCAGTTCTTC.

This clone was observed a few times. The gene calls are TRBV15 and TRBJ2-1, with 14 bases aligning to TRBD2. The germline CDR1 and CDR2 sequences are LNHNV and YYDKDF (reference sequence). CDR3 length equals 18 residues. V was pared by 1 base and J by 1 base, with 3 bases of the junction left unmatched. The CDR3 loop reads CATSRARTSGGSYNEQFF. CDR3 sequence (DNA): TGTGCCACCAGCAGAGCCCGGACTAGCGGGGGGTCCTACAATGAGCAGTTCTTC.

The rearrangement joins TRBV14 to TRBJ2-1; the D gene is possibly TRBD1 (5 bases). Germline V CDR1 and CDR2: SGHDN, FVKESK. The V end lost 4 bases, the J end lost 2 bases, and 9 bases lay between the germline ends. This CDR3 has 14 residues. The CDR3 sequence is CASSPWTPYNEQFF. The CDR3 DNA is TGTGCCAGCAGCCCGTGGACACCCTACAATGAGCAGTTCTTC.

This clone has a handful of counts. This CDR3 reads CSVEDLPGDGYTF. The CDR3 DNA reads as TGCAGCGTTGAAGATTTGCCAGGGGATGGCTACACCTTC. The chain has TRBV29-1 and TRBJ1-2, with a tentative D call TRBD1 (6 bases). Germline loops: CDR1 SQVTM, CDR2 ANQGSEA. Deletions cut 0 bases from V and 6 bases from J, with 11 bases between. The CDR3 runs to 13 residues.

V is TRBV9 and J is TRBJ1-3; 7 positions match TRBD1. Trimming took 4 bases from V and 8 from J; bases not matched to a gene: 12. Germline CDR1 SGDLS, CDR2 YYNGEE. The CDR3 is 15 amino acids. This CDR3 is CASSPDRDSRYTIYF. In DNA, the CDR3 is TGTGCCAGCAGCCCCGACAGGGATTCTCGATACACCATATATTTT.

V and J are TRBV11-2 and TRBJ2-7, with a tentative D call TRBD1 (5 bases). This CDR3 is built from 13 residues. V gave up 4 bases and J gave up 6 bases, with 13 bases separating them. CDR1 SGHAT and CDR2 FQNNGV come from the germline V gene. The CDR3: CASSSRTGVEQYF. The CDR3 DNA follows: TGTGCCAGCAGCTCCCGTACAGGTGTCGAGCAGTACTTC. The whole variable domain, filled in from reference TRBV11-2 and TRBJ2-7, reads EAGVAQSPRYKIIEKRQSVAFWCNPISGHATLYWYQQILGQGPKLLIQFQNNGVVDDSQLPKDRFSAERLKGVDSTLKIQPAKLEDSAVYLCASSSRTGVEQYFGPGTRLTVT.

J is TRBJ2-1 and V is TRBV6-6; tentatively, D is TRBD2 (5 bases). V gave up 8 bases and J gave up 8 bases, with 10 bases separating them. Germline assignment: CDR1 MNHNY and CDR2 SVGAGI (reference sequence). The CDR3 extends over 11 amino acids. The CDR3: CASQLDHEQFF. The CDR3, as DNA: TGTGCCAGCCAACTAGACCATGAGCAGTTCTTC.

The V and J genes are TRBV5-1 and TRBJ2-3; a possible D gene is TRBD2 (5 bases). Per the germline V gene, CDR1 is SGHRS and CDR2 is YFSETQ. The CDR3 runs to 16 residues. With 9 bases removed from V and 4 bases from J, the gap between germline ends came to 24 bases. DNA of the CDR3: TGCGCCATCACTACTAGGATTCTCAAAGGGTCAGATACGCAGTATTTT. Protein sequence: CAITTRILKGSDTQYF.

The genes are TRBV16 and TRBJ2-1, with TRBD1 as a possible D gene (7 bases). The CDR3 sequence is 16 residues long. Germline V gene lookup returns CDR1 KGHSY and CDR2 FQNENV. Between the trimmed V and J ends, which lost 4 bases and 4 bases, there was a span of 17 bases. This chain's CDR3 is CASSPPGGGAYNEQFF. CDR3 bases: TGTGCCAGCAGCCCCCCAGGAGGGGGCGCGTACAATGAGCAGTTCTTC.

CDR3 in DNA: TGTGCCACCAGCAGAGTAGCAGCGGGAGAAGAGACCCAGTACTTC. Protein sequence: CATSRVAAGEETQYF. The chain employs TRBV15 and TRBJ2-5, with TRBD2 identical over 8 bases. The junction had 4 bases not matched to a gene; V was cut back by 1 base and J by 3 bases. Germline V gene data show CDR1 as LNHNV and CDR2 as YYDKDF (reference sequence). This CDR3 has 15 residues.

The V call is TRBV15, the J call TRBJ2-3; D unresolved. The CDR3 is 12 amino acids. Trimming removed 7 bases at V and 6 bases at J, with 11 bases between. CDR1 is LNHNV and CDR2 is YYDKDF in the germline V gene (reference sequence). This CDR3 reads CATKRSFDTQYF. CDR3 nucleotide sequence: TGTGCCACCAAGAGGAGCTTCGATACGCAGTATTTT.

V is TRBV27 and J is TRBJ2-7; 8 bases fit TRBD1. CDR1 MNHEY and CDR2 SMNVEV come from the germline V gene (reference sequence). CDR3 length: 13 amino acids. V was clipped by 6 bases and J by 7 bases; unmatched bases: 8. Here the CDR3 reads CASRGDRGREQYF. Written as DNA, the CDR3 is TGTGCCAGCAGGGGAGACAGGGGTCGGGAGCAGTACTTC.

This chain uses TRBV18 with TRBJ1-1, with 8 bases fitting TRBD1. V shed 3 bases and J 1 base; nucleotides not matched to a gene: 1. This CDR3 has 14 amino acids. CDR1 is KGHSH, CDR2 LQKENI, per germline. This CDR3 is CASSPTGGNTEAFF. The CDR3, as DNA: TGTGCCAGCTCACCCACAGGGGGGAACACTGAAGCTTTCTTT.

The J gene is TRBJ1-5, the V gene TRBV7-9, with D maybe TRBD1 (5 bases). V shed 1 base and J shed 3 bases, with 13 bases lying between them. CDR1 and CDR2 (germline): SEHNR, FQNEAQ (reference sequence). The CDR3 contains 16 residues. The CDR3 sequence is CASSLGTGSLNQPQHF. CDR3 bases: TGTGCCAGCAGCTTAGGAACAGGCAGCCTCAATCAGCCCCAGCATTTT.

The chain combines TRBV4-3 with TRBJ2-5; D remains ambiguous. Trimming removed 1 base at V and 2 bases at J, with 8 bases between. Germline CDR1 is LGHNA and CDR2 is YSLEER. The length of the CDR3 is 14 residues. CDR3 sequence: CASSQVGQQETQYF. For the CDR3, the DNA is TGCGCCAGCAGCCAAGTGGGCCAGCAAGAGACCCAGTACTTC.

This clone was detected only a few times. The V gene is TRBV11-2, the J gene TRBJ2-7; D call uncertain. CDR3 length: 13 amino acids. Germline V gene sequence: CDR1 SGHAT, CDR2 FQNNGV. The V gene lost 1 base and the J gene lost 6 bases, with 10 bases spanning the gap. The CDR3 loop reads CASSLVAPSEQYF. The CDR3, as DNA: TGTGCCAGCAGCTTAGTCGCCCCCAGCGAGCAGTACTTC.

The chain combines TRBV30 with TRBJ2-7, with TRBD2 matching 8 bases. Germline CDR1 reads GTSNPN; CDR2 reads SVGIG (reference sequence). Trimming took 6 bases from V and 4 from J; bases not matched to a gene: 14. The CDR3 consists of 15 residues. CDR3 sequence reads: CACTGSGSRIYEQYF. The CDR3, as DNA: TGTGCCTGCACGGGGAGCGGGAGCCGAATATACGAGCAGTACTTC.

V is TRBV10-3 and J is TRBJ2-7; 7 bases align to TRBD1. V shed 2 bases, J shed 2 bases, and the junction held 6 bases outside the gene matches. This CDR3 comprises 15 residues. Germline loops: CDR1 ENHRY, CDR2 SYGVKD. CDR3 DNA: TGTGCCATCAGTGAGAGTCCCGGACAGGCCTACGAGCAGTACTTC. Residues: CAISESPGQAYEQYF.

The V gene is TRBV25-1, the J gene TRBJ2-1; a weak D match, TRBD1 (6 bases). Germline V gene lookup returns CDR1 MGHDK and CDR2 SYGVNS. V lost 4 bases and J lost 5, with 15 bases in between. The CDR3 runs to 15 residues. In DNA, the CDR3 is TGTGCCAGCAGTGCCCCCGGGACACTCAACAATGAGCAGTTCTTC. Amino acids: CASSAPGTLNNEQFF.

This clone was seen a few times. The CDR3 loop is CASRRGGNTEAFF. CDR3 nucleotides: TGTGCCAGTAGACGGGGGGGGAACACTGAAGCTTTCTTT. The chain combines TRBV6-5 with TRBJ1-1, with D possibly TRBD1 on 5 matching bases. Trimming shortened V by 9 bases and J by 1 base, and 12 bases separated the two germline ends. The CDR3 loop spans 13 amino acids. CDR1 and CDR2 (germline): MNHEY, SVGAGI.

CDR3 loop: CASSLGPREYEQYF. The CDR3 coding sequence is TGTGCCAGCTCACTCGGCCCGCGGGAGTACGAGCAGTACTTC. This rearrangement joins TRBV18 to TRBJ2-7; 7 nucleotides agree with TRBD2. V gave up 4 bases and J gave up 4 bases; unmatched junction bases: 7. Germline CDR1 reads KGHSH; CDR2 reads LQKENI. CDR3 length: 14 amino acids.

The rearrangement links TRBV30 to TRBJ1-4; D not resolved. CDR3 length: 15 amino acids. Deletions cut 2 bases from V and 5 bases from J, with 15 bases between. Germline assignment: CDR1 GTSNPN and CDR2 SVGIG (reference sequence). This CDR3 is CAWSSITTRNEKLFF. CDR3 sequence (DNA): TGTGCCTGGAGTTCAATTACTACCCGGAATGAAAAACTGTTTTTT.

The CDR3 DNA reads as TGTGCCAGCAGTGGACAGGGCTCACCCCTCCACTTT. It encodes CASSGQGSPLHF. The rearrangement links TRBV5-4 to TRBJ1-6; the match to TRBD1 covers 8 bases. There are 12 residues in the CDR3. Trimming took 5 bases from V and 10 from J; bases not matched to a gene: 2. The germline V gene encodes CDR1 SGHNT and CDR2 YYREEE (reference sequence).

This chain links TRBV6-7 with TRBJ2-1; D is possibly TRBD2 (6 bases). TRBV6-7 counts as an open reading frame of uncertain function. The CDR3 has 14 residues. V shed 9 bases and J shed 5 bases, with 17 bases lying between them. The CDR3 here is CARYGGYCDNEQFF. In DNA form, the CDR3 reads TGTGCCAGGTACGGAGGGTACTGCGACAATGAGCAGTTCTTC.

This clone was observed a handful of times. This rearrangement joins TRBV11-2 to TRBJ2-1; maybe TRBD2 (6 bases). This CDR3 is 17 amino acids long. The ends were cut back, 4 bases at V and 2 bases at J, with 18 bases in the middle. From germline, CDR1 is SGHAT and CDR2 FQNNGV. CDR3 protein: CASSYGDWGSTYNEQFF. DNA for the CDR3: TGTGCCAGCAGCTACGGGGACTGGGGTTCTACCTACAATGAGCAGTTCTTC. The full variable domain, with the rest looked up from reference TRBV11-2 and TRBJ2-1, is EAGVAQSPRYKIIEKRQSVAFWCNPISGHATLYWYQQILGQGPKLLIQFQNNGVVDDSQLPKDRFSAERLKGVDSTLKIQPAKLEDSAVYLCASSYGDWGSTYNEQFFGPGTRLTVL.

The chain recombines TRBV10-3 with TRBJ2-1; TRBD2 matches at 10 bases. The CDR3 has 17 amino acids. CDR1 is ENHRY and CDR2 is SYGVKD in the germline V gene. Trimming cost V 4 bases and J 4 bases; bases outside gene matches: 10. CDR3 protein: CAISGHTGTSDYNEQFF. CDR3 nucleotides: TGTGCCATCAGTGGACACACCGGGACTAGCGATTACAATGAGCAGTTCTTC.

The chain combines TRBV15 with TRBJ2-7, with TRBD2 matching 7 bases. The CDR3 contains 16 residues. CDR1 and CDR2 (germline): LNHNV, YYDKDF (reference sequence). J was trimmed by 5 bases and V by 1 base; bases with no gene match: 11. CDR3 nucleotides: TGTGCCACCAGCAGAGGGGGGGGAGTTCCCAACCACGAGCAGTACTTC. This encodes CATSRGGGVPNHEQYF.

The chain couples TRBV7-2 to TRBJ2-7, with D unclear. Trimming stripped 5 bases from V and 3 bases from J, with 8 bases between. The germline V gene has CDR1 SGHTA and CDR2 FQGNSA. The CDR3 totals 12 residues. The CDR3 DNA sequence: TGTGCCAGCAGCCCCTATCGCTACGAGCAGTACTTC. This sequence encodes CASSPYRYEQYF.

The table lists this clone with a few counts. The chain uses TRBV28 and TRBJ1-1; D remains unclear. This CDR3 spans 11 amino acids. Germline values: CDR1 MDHEN, CDR2 SYDVKM. V was clipped by 4 bases and J by 9 bases, with 9 bases between them. The CDR3 reads CASSSTTKAFF. CDR3 nucleotide sequence: TGTGCCAGCAGTTCAACGACAAAAGCTTTCTTT.

This clone was detected a few times. The chain couples TRBV28 to TRBJ2-7; TRBD2 aligns across 7 bases. The CDR3 consists of 15 residues. V was clipped by 6 bases and J by 1 base; unmatched bases: 9. Germline V lookup: CDR1 MDHEN, CDR2 SYDVKM. In DNA form, the CDR3 reads TGTGCCAGCAGAGGAGAGTCGGGGGGATCCTACGAGCAGTACTTC. Its protein is CASRGESGGSYEQYF.